The 5 T cell receptor beta chains presented below share a single source sample, sequenced in a study of shared clonotypes between healthy human individuals (dated by TCRdb to 2019 to 2021). Receptors were amplified or captured by the immunoSEQ multiplex PCR assay. Here the immuneACCESS table is served through TCRdb, limited to in-frame sequences with V and J called. Missing clones are a known gap in these copies; in checked studies unresolved V genes cover under half, and the rest lacks a known reason. The sample contains roughly 700,000 clones, about 74% of them found a single time. Together, the top ten hold roughly 1.7% of the sample. The source material was memory CD4+ T cells sorted from blood. Interpreted using the paper, the cell subset or site label stands for: CD45RA-negative fraction. The receptors were gathered from a woman under 40 in good health.

As concerns this clone: A junction end diverges from the germline sequence, so it may reflect a read error. The chain has TRBV7-8 and TRBJ2-7, with no clear D. The germline V gene has CDR1 SGHVS and CDR2 FQNEAQ. This CDR3 is 15 amino acids long. The CDR3 nucleotides read TGTGCCAGCAGCTTAGGCGGCTCACTCTCCCACGAGCAGTACTTC. This translates into CASSLGGSLSHEQYF.

This clone was seen a single time. This chain connects TRBV5-1 to TRBJ1-1, with D perhaps matching TRBD1 (5 bases). The length of the CDR3 is 17 residues. The V gene's germline CDR1 is SGHRS and CDR2 YFSETQ. Trimming shortened V by 1 base and J by 4 bases, and 20 bases separated the two germline ends. CDR3 region: CASSLTSSGASLTEAFF. The CDR3 DNA follows: TGCGCCAGCAGCTTGACTAGCTCCGGGGCGTCTCTCACTGAAGCTTTCTTT.

There are a few counts of this clone. This rearrangement joins TRBV6-5 to TRBJ2-7; the D is unclear. The CDR3 is made up of 13 amino acids. Germline values: CDR1 MNHEY, CDR2 SVGAGI. With 4 bases removed from V and 6 bases from J, the gap between germline ends came to 13 bases. The DNA for the CDR3 is TGTGCCAGCAGTTCTGGTGGGTGGAGCGAGCAGTACTTC. Protein: CASSSGGWSEQYF.

The chain is built from TRBV5-1 and TRBJ1-4; D ambiguous. Germline CDR1 SGHRS, CDR2 YFSETQ. V was shortened by 3 bases and J by 4 bases, with 10 bases between the two germline ends. The CDR3 covers 14 residues. The CDR3 here is CASSSGFFNEKLFF. CDR3 in DNA: TGCGCCAGCAGCTCGGGGTTCTTTAATGAAAAACTGTTTTTT. Drawing the rest from reference TRBV5-1 and TRBJ1-4, the complete variable domain is KAGVTQTPRYLIKTRGQQVTLSCSPISGHRSVSWYQQTPGQGLQFLFEYFSETQRNKGNFPGRFSGRQFSNSRSEMNVSTLELGDSALYLCASSSGFFNEKLFFGSGTQLSVL.

This clone showed up just a few times. The chain is built from TRBV28 and TRBJ2-1, with D possibly being TRBD1 (5 bases). The germline gives CDR1 MDHEN, CDR2 SYDVKM. The CDR3 totals 13 residues. Trimming pared 5 bases from V and 12 bases from J, leaving 17 bases between. The CDR3 sequence is CASSLQDTNPQFF. The CDR3 bases are TGTGCCAGCAGTCTCCAGGACACAAACCCGCAGTTCTTC.